One sample yielded the 27 T cell receptor beta chains listed below, sequenced in a study of blood T cell repertoires in COVID-19. Here immunoSEQ multiplex PCR was the method, and the copy in TCRdb shows in-frame clones only, minus some. The table shows 450,000 or so clones, with 85% to 90% occurring only once. The sequenced sample was peripheral blood. The receptor source for this set is a young man with COVID-19, enrolled during active disease.

This clone was counted a few times. This chain uses TRBV11-2 with TRBJ2-2; 16 positions match TRBD2. The V gene's germline CDR1 is SGHAT and CDR2 FQNNGV. The length of the CDR3 is 17 residues. V shed 5 bases, J shed 5 bases, and the junction held 5 bases outside the gene matches. CDR3 protein: CASSPRGLAGGTGELFF. The CDR3 DNA sequence: TGTGCCAGCAGCCCCCGGGGACTAGCGGGAGGGACCGGGGAGCTGTTTTTT.

This clone was picked up one time. The chain employs TRBV2 and TRBJ2-7, with D perhaps TRBD1 (6 bases). The CDR3 length is 13 residues. The germline V gene has CDR1 SNHLY and CDR2 FYNNEI. V lost 10 bases and J lost 0, with 13 bases in between. The CDR3 DNA reads as TGTGCCATCACAGGGACGGACTCCTACGAGCAGTACTTC. Its translation: CAITGTDSYEQYF.

The rearrangement links TRBV10-3 to TRBJ1-2; D ambiguous. The CDR3 runs 15 residues. Germline V gives CDR1 ENHRY, CDR2 SYGVKD. Trimming removed 3 bases from V and 8 bases from J, with 19 bases in between. CDR3 DNA: TGTGCCATCAGTGACCCGGCAACGCGGAGTGAGGGCTACACCTTC. Translation: CAISDPATRSEGYTF.

This chain joins TRBV5-4 and TRBJ1-5; 12 bases agree with TRBD1. V lost 0 bases to trimming and J lost 4 bases; unmatched junction nucleotides: 2. The CDR3 totals 16 residues. CDR1 is SGHNT, CDR2 YYREEE, per germline (reference sequence). For the CDR3, the DNA is TGTGCCAGCAGCTTGGGGGGACAGGGGGCGAATCAGCCCCAGCATTTT. This sequence encodes CASSLGGQGANQPQHF.

This clone came up a few times. The rearrangement links TRBV5-5 to TRBJ1-1, with 8 bases aligning to TRBD1. The J segment lost 3 bases and the V segment lost 0 bases, leaving 1 base of the junction unmatched. CDR3 length: 14 residues. Germline loops: CDR1 SGHKS, CDR2 YYEKEE (reference sequence). CDR3: CASSLVQGDTEAFF. In nucleotides, the CDR3 is TGTGCCAGCAGCTTGGTACAGGGGGACACTGAAGCTTTCTTT.

The chain carries TRBV6-2 or TRBV6-3 and TRBJ1-3, with a weak D call TRBD1 (5 bases). V shed 5 bases and J shed 0 bases, with 11 bases lying between them. This CDR3 has 15 residues. From germline, CDR1 is MNHEY and CDR2 SVGEGT. The CDR3 DNA is TGTGCCAGCAGTGCAACAGGTAGCTCTGGAAACACCATATATTTT. Translating gives CASSATGSSGNTIYF.

The chain recombines TRBV19 with TRBJ2-1; 7 bases match TRBD1. The CDR3 sequence is 15 residues long. V lost 7 bases to trimming and J lost 4 bases; unmatched junction nucleotides: 10. In germline, CDR1 is LNHDA, CDR2 SQIVND (reference sequence). CDR3 in amino acids: CASTETGFGYNEQFF. CDR3 coding DNA: TGTGCCAGTACCGAGACAGGGTTCGGGTACAATGAGCAGTTCTTC.

Notes on this clone: The sample has other DNA sequences that encode this CDR3 too. The genes are TRBV5-1 and TRBJ2-7; D gene ambiguous. Germline loops: CDR1 SGHRS, CDR2 YFSETQ. Deletions cut 0 bases from V and 4 bases from J, with 8 bases between. This CDR3 comprises 13 residues. The CDR3 sequence is CASSLGADYEQYF. CDR3 bases: TGCGCCAGCAGCTTGGGTGCGGATTACGAGCAGTACTTC. The full variable domain, with the rest looked up from reference TRBV5-1 and TRBJ2-7, is KAGVTQTPRYLIKTRGQQVTLSCSPISGHRSVSWYQQTPGQGLQFLFEYFSETQRNKGNFPGRFSGRQFSNSRSEMNVSTLELGDSALYLCASSLGADYEQYFGPGTRLTVT.

The chain uses TRBV9 and TRBJ2-3; maybe TRBD1 (6 bases). Trimming cost V 4 bases and J 2 bases, with 17 bases left between them. This CDR3 region has 16 residues. CDR1 is SGDLS and CDR2 is YYNGEE in the germline V gene. CDR3 amino acids: CASSLDRDTTTDTQYF. In DNA, the CDR3 is TGTGCCAGCAGCCTTGACCGGGACACAACCACAGATACGCAGTATTTT.

J is TRBJ1-1 and V is TRBV6-5, with 7 bases lining up with TRBD1. J lost 5 bases, V lost 6 bases, and 9 bases had no gene match. Per the germline V gene, CDR1 is MNHEY and CDR2 is SVGAGI. The CDR3 extends over 14 amino acids. For the CDR3, the DNA is TGTGCCAGCAGCACAGGGGCAACGGGAACTGAAGCTTTCTTT. It is translated as CASSTGATGTEAFF.

A single count supports this clone. The chain has TRBV15 and TRBJ2-7; D might be TRBD1 (6 bases). Germline V gene data show CDR1 as LNHNV and CDR2 as YYDKDF (reference sequence). The CDR3 extends over 17 amino acids. V was trimmed by 3 bases and J by 7 bases, leaving 25 bases between them. CDR3 region: CATSSPPYRDTREEQYF. The DNA for the CDR3 is TGTGCCACCAGCAGTCCGCCCTACCGGGACACCCGTGAAGAGCAGTACTTC.

This chain connects TRBV10-3 to TRBJ2-3; TRBD2 might be the D (6 bases). Trimming left V 3 bases short and J 4 bases short, with 11 bases between. Germline CDR1 is ENHRY and CDR2 is SYGVKD. This CDR3 has 14 amino acids. The CDR3 DNA follows: TGTGCCATCAGTGAACGGGGGAACGCAGATACGCAGTATTTT. Its protein is CAISERGNADTQYF.

The CDR3 DNA reads TGTGCCAGCAGCGCCAGGGAATCTAGCACTGAAGCTTTCTTT. Amino acid sequence: CASSARESSTEAFF. V gene TRBV13 combines with J gene TRBJ1-1; tentatively, D is TRBD1 (5 bases). Trimming took 5 bases from V and 4 from J, leaving 14 bases between them. The CDR3 loop spans 14 amino acids. Germline V gene lookup returns CDR1 PRHDT and CDR2 FYEKMQ (reference sequence).

The chain carries TRBV5-5 and TRBJ1-2, with 8 bases lining up with TRBD1. CDR1 SGHKS and CDR2 YYEKEE come from the germline V gene (reference sequence). The CDR3 has 13 amino acids. V lost 4 bases, J lost 8 bases, and 7 bases stayed unmatched. CDR3 nucleotide sequence: TGTGCCAGCAGCCAAACGGACAGGGCCGGCTACACCTTC. As protein: CASSQTDRAGYTF.

This rearrangement joins TRBV9 to TRBJ2-3; D not certain. Germline CDR1 is SGDLS and CDR2 is YYNGEE. V lost 0 bases and J 6 bases, leaving 11 bases between the germline ends. The CDR3 spans 14 residues. DNA of the CDR3: TGTGCCAGCAGCGTAGATGGTATGGAGGATACGCAGTATTTT. This encodes CASSVDGMEDTQYF. Combining the CDR3 with reference TRBV9 and TRBJ2-3 gives the whole variable domain DSGVTQTPKHLITATGQRVTLRCSPRSGDLSVYWYQQSLDQGLQFLIQYYNGEERAKGNILERFSAQQFPDLHSELNLSSLELGDSALYFCASSVDGMEDTQYFGPGTRLTVL.

The chain has TRBV4-1 and TRBJ1-5; tentative D call: TRBD1 (6 bases). Germline CDR1 reads MGHRA; CDR2 reads YSYEKL. V was cut by 0 bases and J by 2 bases, with 17 bases left in between. This CDR3 contains 18 residues. Written as DNA, the CDR3 is TGCGCCAGCAGCCAAGATAGGTTGGGAGGGGGTGGCAATCAGCCCCAGCATTTT. This encodes CASSQDRLGGGGNQPQHF.

V and J are TRBV5-4 and TRBJ1-1, with TRBD1 as a possible D gene (6 bases). CDR3 length equals 14 residues. The germline gives CDR1 SGHNT, CDR2 YYREEE (reference sequence). Trimming stripped 2 bases from V and 1 base from J, with 9 bases between. In DNA form, the CDR3 reads TGTGCCAGCAGCTTTGACAGGTGGAACACTGAAGCTTTCTTT. Amino acid sequence: CASSFDRWNTEAFF.

The CDR3 region has the DNA TGTGCCTGGAGTGTATTGAGACCCCCGGGAGGTTCTGGGGCCAACGTCCTGACTTTC. It is translated as CAWSVLRPPGGSGANVLTF. The chain has TRBV30 and TRBJ2-6, with 7 bases lining up with TRBD2. The V gene's germline CDR1 is GTSNPN and CDR2 SVGIG (reference sequence). Trimming took 0 bases from V and 1 from J; bases not matched to a gene: 12. CDR3 length equals 19 residues.

This clone was detected once. J is TRBJ2-1 and V is TRBV11-1, with 7 bases fitting TRBD2. Germline assignment: CDR1 SGHAT and CDR2 FQDESV (reference sequence). Germline trimming cut 4 bases from V and 8 bases from J; bases unmatched to any gene: 8. This CDR3 is 14 amino acids long. CDR3 residues: CASSSRAGAHEQFF. As DNA, the CDR3 is TGTGCCAGCAGCTCTCGTGCGGGAGCTCATGAGCAGTTCTTC.

The chain uses TRBV18 and TRBJ2-7, with 9 bases that match TRBD1. CDR1 is KGHSH and CDR2 is LQKENI in the germline V gene. The V segment lost 4 bases and the J segment 2 bases; nucleotides outside the gene matches: 15. The CDR3 contains 18 residues. The CDR3 here is CASSQAYPGQGGPYEQYF. The CDR3 DNA sequence: TGTGCCAGCTCACAAGCATATCCGGGACAGGGAGGACCCTACGAGCAGTACTTC.

The chain employs TRBV6-4 and TRBJ2-1, with 11 bases identical to TRBD1. Germline lookup yields CDR1 MRHNA and CDR2 SNTAGT. V dropped 3 bases and J dropped 6; count of bases not matched to a gene: 4. The CDR3 contains 15 residues. This CDR3 is CASSEIGTGGNEQFF. As DNA, the CDR3 is TGTGCCAGCAGTGAAATCGGGACAGGGGGCAATGAGCAGTTCTTC.

The J gene is TRBJ2-1, the V gene TRBV13, with TRBD2 as a possible D gene (5 bases). This CDR3 comprises 13 residues. Germline V gene lookup returns CDR1 PRHDT and CDR2 FYEKMQ (reference sequence). Trimming removed 5 bases at V and 6 bases at J, with 11 bases between. The CDR3 DNA reads TGTGCCAGCAGCCATCGACGGGGCAATGAGCAGTTCTTC. As protein: CASSHRRGNEQFF.

The chain employs TRBV7-9 and TRBJ2-3, with a possible D match to TRBD1 (6 bases). From germline, CDR1 is SEHNR and CDR2 FQNEAQ (reference sequence). The V end was cut by 1 base, the J end by 2 bases, with 10 bases between. This CDR3 contains 15 residues. CDR3 nucleotides: TGTGCCAGCAGCTTAGTACGACAGGCCACAGATACGCAGTATTTT. It encodes CASSLVRQATDTQYF.

V usage is TRBV19 and J usage is TRBJ1-5; D gene unclear. V shed 8 bases and J shed 5 bases, with 10 bases lying between them. The CDR3 contains 12 residues. Per the germline V gene, CDR1 is LNHDA and CDR2 is SQIVND (reference sequence). The CDR3 reads CASAREDQPQHF. CDR3 in DNA: TGTGCCAGTGCCCGGGAAGATCAGCCCCAGCATTTT.

The CDR3 sequence is CASSQNNLTTSGATDTQYF. CDR3 bases: TGTGCCAGCAGCCAAAACAATCTTACTACTAGCGGAGCCACAGATACGCAGTATTTT. V is TRBV3-1 (or the pseudogene TRBV3-2) and J is TRBJ2-3, with 8 bases matching TRBD2. CDR3 length: 19 residues. V lost 2 bases and J lost 2; bases outside the gene matches: 15. In germline, CDR1 is LGHDT, CDR2 YNNKEL (reference sequence).

This rearrangement joins TRBV2 to TRBJ2-7, with TRBD2 identical over 8 bases. V was clipped by 6 bases and J by 1 base; unmatched bases: 14. The CDR3 contains 17 residues. Germline CDR1 is SNHLY and CDR2 is FYNNEI. In DNA form, the CDR3 reads TGTGCCAGCAGCCCTCTCTTTAGCGGGATGCCTTCCTACGAGCAGTACTTC. Translating it yields CASSPLFSGMPSYEQYF.

The chain is built from TRBV10-3 and TRBJ2-5; 11 positions match TRBD2. The ends lost 4 bases at V and 1 base at J; junction bases unmatched: 5. Germline V gene lookup returns CDR1 ENHRY and CDR2 SYGVKD. CDR3 size: 16 residues. The CDR3 nucleotides are TGTGCCATCAGTGCAACTAGCGGGAGTCTCCAAGAGACCCAGTACTTC. Translating gives CAISATSGSLQETQYF.